Listed below are T cell receptor beta chains from one sample, sequenced in a study of blood T cells in healthy people across ages. One entry per CDR3 protein results from TCRdb running MiXCR on the 5' RACE reads. The sample consists of hundreds of thousands of distinct CDR3 sequences, 20% to 25% of them appearing once. The source material was blood. The source of these receptors is a man between 70 and 80 years old in good health. The CDR3 runs from the conserved cysteine through the conserved F or W.

v_call	j_call	cdr3_length	cdr3_aa
TRBV5-1	TRBJ2-7	14	CASTKIPQDYEQYF
TRBV29-1	TRBJ2-5	13	CSAHTGFSETQYF
TRBV6-1	TRBJ2-5	14	CASRSTQYQETQYF
TRBV9	TRBJ2-5	15	CASSPREDPQETQYF
TRBV5-1	TRBJ2-2	13	CASSVGTPGELFF
TRBV12-3/TRBV12-4	TRBJ2-1	16	CASNSGGSSSYNEQFF
TRBV10-3	TRBJ2-7	15	CAISESFSGSYEQYF
TRBV11-1	TRBJ2-5	15	CASSQNAGAGKTQYF
TRBV5-1	TRBJ2-4	15	CASSLAPGGKNIQYF
TRBV5-1	TRBJ1-4	19	CASSFDSGTGGSGREKLFF
TRBV14	TRBJ2-6	17	CASSQGAVRSGANVLTF
TRBV12-5	TRBJ2-5	13	CASKWTGFYGQYF
TRBV20-1	TRBJ1-6	14	CSASGGSYNSPLHF
TRBV28	TRBJ2-1	15	CASSPPGGRVNEQFF
TRBV19	TRBJ1-1	14	CASSIGAGLSEAFF
TRBV6-1	TRBJ2-5	12	CASSENGLTQYF
TRBV11-2	TRBJ2-1	14	CASSLLADYNEQFF
TRBV12-3/TRBV12-4	TRBJ1-1	16	CASSPGGAFLGTEAFF
TRBV11-2	TRBJ2-3	15	CASSLDVRSSDTQYF
TRBV7-8	TRBJ1-6	15	CASSWRDRVSSPLHF
TRBV5-6	TRBJ2-7	18	CASSLFGTGSTGNYEQYF
TRBV20-1	TRBJ1-2	12	CSAWTGATGYTF
TRBV12-3/TRBV12-4	TRBJ1-6	14	CASSPGTVNSPLHF
TRBV5-6	TRBJ2-2	16	CASSKDSGRRTGELFF
TRBV6-5	TRBJ1-4	15	CVSSYSDRPNEKLFF
TRBV20-1	TRBJ2-3	17	CSATLPGLAGRTDTQYF
TRBV5-1	TRBJ2-1	15	CASSLAVGNYNEQFF
TRBV4-2	TRBJ2-6	18	CASSPTTSVNSGANVLTF